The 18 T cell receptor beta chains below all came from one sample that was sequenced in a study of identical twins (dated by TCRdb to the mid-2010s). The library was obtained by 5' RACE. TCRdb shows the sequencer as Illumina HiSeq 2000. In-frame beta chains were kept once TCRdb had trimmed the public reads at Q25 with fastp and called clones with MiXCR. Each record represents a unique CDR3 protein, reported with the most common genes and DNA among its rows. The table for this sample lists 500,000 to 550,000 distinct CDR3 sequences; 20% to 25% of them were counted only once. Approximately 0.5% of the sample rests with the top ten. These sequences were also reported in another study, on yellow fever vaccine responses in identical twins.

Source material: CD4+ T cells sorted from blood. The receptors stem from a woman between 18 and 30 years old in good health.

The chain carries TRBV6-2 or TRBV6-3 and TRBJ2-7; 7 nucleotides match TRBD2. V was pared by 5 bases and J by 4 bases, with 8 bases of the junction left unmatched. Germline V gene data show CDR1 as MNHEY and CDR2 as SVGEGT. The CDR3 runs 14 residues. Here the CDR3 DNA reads TGTGCCAGCAGTCACGGGCCCGGGGGGTACGAGCAGTACGTC. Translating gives CASSHGPGGYEQYV.

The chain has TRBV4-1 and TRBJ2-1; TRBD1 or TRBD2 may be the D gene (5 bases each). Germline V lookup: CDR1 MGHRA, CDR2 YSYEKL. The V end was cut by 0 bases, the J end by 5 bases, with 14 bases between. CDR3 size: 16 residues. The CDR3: CASSQDVAGRDNEQFF. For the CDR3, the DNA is TGCGCCAGCAGCCAAGATGTCGCAGGGAGAGACAATGAGCAGTTCTTC.

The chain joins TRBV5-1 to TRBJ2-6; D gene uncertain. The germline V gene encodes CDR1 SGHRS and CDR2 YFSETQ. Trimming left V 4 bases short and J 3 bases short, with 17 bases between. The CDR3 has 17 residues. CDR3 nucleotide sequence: TGCGCCAGCAGCCCAGGTGGGTTTGAGAATGGGGCCAACGTCCTGACTTTC. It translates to CASSPGGFENGANVLTF.

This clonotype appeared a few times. CDR3 DNA sequence: TGCAGTGCTCGGAAGGAGGTCCTCGATAAGCACACCGGGGAGCTGTTTTTT. Its protein product is CSARKEVLDKHTGELFF. J is TRBJ2-2 and V is TRBV20-1; possibly TRBD2 for D (5 bases). V was shortened by 5 bases and J by 3 bases, with 22 bases between the two germline ends. The CDR3 runs 17 residues. Germline V gene data show CDR1 as DFQATT and CDR2 as SNEGSKA (reference sequence).

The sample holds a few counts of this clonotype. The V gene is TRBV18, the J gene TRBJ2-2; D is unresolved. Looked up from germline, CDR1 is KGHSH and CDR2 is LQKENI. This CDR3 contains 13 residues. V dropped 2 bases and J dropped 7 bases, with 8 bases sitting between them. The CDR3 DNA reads TGTGCCAGCTCACCAGGCAATGACGGGGAGCTGTTTTTT. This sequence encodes CASSPGNDGELFF.

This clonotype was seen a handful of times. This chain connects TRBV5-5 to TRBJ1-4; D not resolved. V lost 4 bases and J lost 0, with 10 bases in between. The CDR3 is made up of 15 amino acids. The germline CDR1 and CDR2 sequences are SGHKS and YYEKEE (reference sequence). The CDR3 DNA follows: TGTGCCAGCAGCCGCACGGGTACAACTAATGAAAAACTGTTTTTT. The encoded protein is CASSRTGTTNEKLFF.

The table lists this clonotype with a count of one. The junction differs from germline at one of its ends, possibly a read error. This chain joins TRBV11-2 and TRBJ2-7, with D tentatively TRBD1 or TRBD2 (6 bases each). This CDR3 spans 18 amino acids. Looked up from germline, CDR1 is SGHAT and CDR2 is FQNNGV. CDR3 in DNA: TGTGCCAGCAGCTTAGATCGGGGGCCGCGTGACATAACCTACGAGCAGCACTTC. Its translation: CASSLDRGPRDITYEQHF.

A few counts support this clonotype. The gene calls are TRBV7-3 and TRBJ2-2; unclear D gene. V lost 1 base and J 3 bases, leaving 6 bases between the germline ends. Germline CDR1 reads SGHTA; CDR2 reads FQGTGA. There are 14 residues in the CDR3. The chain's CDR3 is CASSLSWDTGELFF. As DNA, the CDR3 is TGTGCCAGCAGCTTAAGCTGGGACACCGGGGAGCTGTTTTTT.

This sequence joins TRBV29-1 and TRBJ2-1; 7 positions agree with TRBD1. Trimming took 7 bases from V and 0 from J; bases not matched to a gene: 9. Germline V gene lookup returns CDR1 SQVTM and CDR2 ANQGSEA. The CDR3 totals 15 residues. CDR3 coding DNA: TGCAGCGGCCGCACCGGGACAGTCTCCTACAATGAGCAGTTCTTC. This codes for CSGRTGTVSYNEQFF.

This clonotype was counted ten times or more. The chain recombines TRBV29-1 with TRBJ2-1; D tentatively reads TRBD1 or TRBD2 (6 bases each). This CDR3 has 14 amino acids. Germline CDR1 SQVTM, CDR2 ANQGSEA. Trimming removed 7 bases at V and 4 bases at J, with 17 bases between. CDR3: CSGRRGVLYNEQFF. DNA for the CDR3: TGCAGCGGCCGAAGGGGGGTATTATACAATGAGCAGTTCTTC.

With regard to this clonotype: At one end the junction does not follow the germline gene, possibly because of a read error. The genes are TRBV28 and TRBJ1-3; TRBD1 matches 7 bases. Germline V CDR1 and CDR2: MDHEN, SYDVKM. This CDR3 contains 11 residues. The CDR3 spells CASSVGGPGDF. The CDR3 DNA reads TGTGCCAGCAGCGTAGGGGGCCCGGGAGATTTT.

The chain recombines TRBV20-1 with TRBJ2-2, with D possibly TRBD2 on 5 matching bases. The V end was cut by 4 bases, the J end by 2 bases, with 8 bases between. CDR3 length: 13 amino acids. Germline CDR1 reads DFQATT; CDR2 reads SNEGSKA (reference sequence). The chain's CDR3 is CSAMSGNTGELFF. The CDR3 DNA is TGCAGTGCTATGAGCGGAAACACCGGGGAGCTGTTTTTT.

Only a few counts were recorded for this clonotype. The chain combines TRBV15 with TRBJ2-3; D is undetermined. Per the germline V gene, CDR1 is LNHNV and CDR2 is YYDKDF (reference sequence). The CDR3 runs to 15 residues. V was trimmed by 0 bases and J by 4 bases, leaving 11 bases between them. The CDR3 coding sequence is TGTGCCACCAGCAGAGATAAAGTTGGGGCAGATACGCAGTATTTT. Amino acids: CATSRDKVGADTQYF.

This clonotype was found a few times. CDR3 in amino acids: CASKVENTGELFF. The DNA of the CDR3 is TGCGCCAGCAAGGTCGAGAACACCGGGGAGCTGTTTTTT. The chain is built from TRBV5-1 and TRBJ2-2; D unclear. CDR1 is SGHRS and CDR2 is YFSETQ in the germline V gene. The V end lost 6 bases, the J end lost 1 base, and 7 bases lay between the germline ends. This CDR3 spans 13 amino acids.

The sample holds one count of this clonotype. For the CDR3, the DNA is TGCAGTGCAACCGGACAGAATTCGAACACCGGGGAGCTGTTTTTT. It codes for CSATGQNSNTGELFF. The chain combines TRBV20-1 with TRBJ2-2, with D tentatively TRBD1 (6 bases). The ends were cut back, 6 bases at V and 0 bases at J, with 14 bases in the middle. CDR1 is DFQATT, CDR2 SNEGSKA, per germline (reference sequence). The CDR3 covers 15 residues.

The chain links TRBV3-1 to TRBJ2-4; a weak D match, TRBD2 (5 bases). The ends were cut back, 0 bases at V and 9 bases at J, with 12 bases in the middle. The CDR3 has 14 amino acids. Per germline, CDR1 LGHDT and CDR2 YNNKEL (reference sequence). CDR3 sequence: CASSQDSVIGIQYF. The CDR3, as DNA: TGTGCCAGCAGCCAAGATAGCGTGATTGGCATTCAGTACTTC.

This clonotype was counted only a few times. The CDR3 DNA follows: TGTGCCAGCAGCCGGCGACAGGGGGCGAACACCGGGGAGCTGTTTTTT. As protein: CASSRRQGANTGELFF. This chain joins TRBV5-5 and TRBJ2-2; TRBD1 matches at 9 bases. The CDR3 totals 16 residues. V lost 4 bases, J lost 0 bases, and 4 bases stayed unmatched. Germline assignment: CDR1 SGHKS and CDR2 YYEKEE (reference sequence).

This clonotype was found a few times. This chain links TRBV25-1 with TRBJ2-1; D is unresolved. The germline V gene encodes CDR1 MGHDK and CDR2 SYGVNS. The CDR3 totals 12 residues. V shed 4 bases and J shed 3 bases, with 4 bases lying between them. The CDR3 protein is CASSVHYNEQFF. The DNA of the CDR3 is TGTGCCAGCAGTGTACACTACAATGAGCAGTTCTTC.